These T cell receptor beta chains were read from a single sample in a study of blood T cell repertoires in COVID-19. Profiling relied on immunoSEQ multiplex PCR, and the TCRdb table lists in-frame clones only, not all of them. This sample yields about 250,000 clones, of which about 89% are seen a single time; 1.6% belongs to the top ten. Sequencing used peripheral blood. The receptor source for this set is a woman aged 55-69 years who had recovered from COVID-19. Each CDR3 is given with its conserved first and last residue. A D gene is named only where the DNA matches it firmly. Where a row states a size, it is once, few, many or the class of an expanded clone; other rows omit it.

TRBJ2-5 TRBD2 TRBV11-3 NA TGTGCCAGCAGCTTAGTACGACTAGCGGGGGCGCCTCCAAGGTACGAGACCCAGTACTTC CASSLVRLAGAPPRYETQYF
TRBJ2-2 NA TRBV19 NA TGTGCCAGTACCGCATTGGGGCCGAACACCGGGGAGCTGTTTTTT CASTALGPNTGELFF
TRBJ2-1 TRBD2 TRBV5-1 NA TGCGCCAGCAGCGCTAGCGGGTCCTACAATGAGCAGTTCTTC CASSASGSYNEQFF
TRBJ2-7 TRBD2 TRBV29-1 NA TGCAGCGTTGAGGCTAGCGGCACCTACGAGCAGTACTTC CSVEASGTYEQYF
TRBJ1-4 TRBD1 TRBV15 once TGTGCCACCAGCAGCGCAGGGACAGGGAATGAAAAACTGTTTTTT CATSSAGTGNEKLFF
TRBJ2-3 NA TRBV18 NA TGTGCCAGCTCACCTAAGGGGCCGTTCACAGATACGCAGTATTTT CASSPKGPFTDTQYF
TRBJ2-7 NA TRBV7-3 NA TGTGCCAGCAGCTCCAGGACAGCCGCTCCCTCCTACGAGCAGTACTTC CASSSRTAAPSYEQYF
TRBJ1-2 NA TRBV7-3 NA TGTGCCAGCAGCCTAGACGGGAACTATGGCTACACCTTC CASSLDGNYGYTF
TRBJ2-1 NA TRBV7-2 NA TGTGCCAGCAGCTTAAGGTCGGCGGAACCCTACAATGAGCAGTTCTTC CASSLRSAEPYNEQFF
TRBJ1-3 NA TRBV6-2/TRBV6-3 NA TGTGCCAGCAGTTACGCGATCTACTCTGGAAACACCATATATTTT CASSYAIYSGNTIYF
TRBJ1-1 TRBD1 TRBV28 NA TGTGCCAGCAGGTCCTACAGGGGTGGAGGGAACACTGAAGCTTTCTTT CASRSYRGGGNTEAFF
TRBJ1-5 TRBD1 TRBV28 NA TGTGCCAGCAGTTCGGACAGGGGAGGACAGCCCCAGCATTTT CASSSDRGGQPQHF
TRBJ2-7 TRBD1 TRBV29-1 NA TGCAGCGTTAAGGCAGGGGGCTACGAGCAGTACTTC CSVKAGGYEQYF
TRBJ2-3 NA TRBV9 few TGTGCCAGCAGCGTAGTTGCAGGGATGAATACGCAGTATTTT CASSVVAGMNTQYF
TRBJ1-2 NA TRBV11-1 NA TGTGCCAGCAGCGCGGACAGTTATTTGGGCTACACCTTC CASSADSYLGYTF
TRBJ2-7 NA TRBV9 NA TGTGCCAGCAGCGTAGTGGGGAGTTCCGAGCAGTACTTC CASSVVGSSEQYF
TRBJ1-1 NA TRBV2 NA TGTGCCAGCACCGAGGTTAAGCTAGCTTTCTTT CASTEVKLAFF
TRBJ2-1 TRBD2 TRBV24-1 once TGTGCCACCAGTGCCCGGACTAGCGGGGGGTCGAACAATGAGCAGTTCTTC CATSARTSGGSNNEQFF
TRBJ2-2 NA TRBV10-3 NA TGTGCCATCAGTAGGGACACAAACACCGGGGAGCTGTTTTTT CAISRDTNTGELFF
TRBJ2-3 NA TRBV3-1/TRBV3-2 NA TGTGCCAGCAGCCAACCCGGGTTCACAGATACGCAGTATTTT CASSQPGFTDTQYF
TRBJ1-4 NA TRBV9 NA TGTGCCAGCAGCGTAGAGGGGTTAAATGAAAAACTGTTTTTT CASSVEGLNEKLFF
TRBJ2-7 NA TRBV4-3 NA TGCGCCAGCAGCCAAGACGGGGGGCCGCCCTACGAGCAGTACTTC CASSQDGGPPYEQYF
TRBJ1-1 TRBD1 TRBV27 few TGTGCCAGCAGTTTTTCCCAGGGACAGGGGGCAATCACTGAAGCTTTCTTT CASSFSQGQGAITEAFF
TRBJ2-1 TRBD1 TRBV6-2/TRBV6-3 NA TGTGCCAGCAGTTCCCGGGGACAGTCCTACAATGAGCAGTTCTTC CASSSRGQSYNEQFF
TRBJ2-4 TRBD2 TRBV9 few TGTGCCAGCAGCGTAGGTCCCACGGGGGGTGGCATTCAGTACTTC CASSVGPTGGGIQYF
TRBJ1-2 TRBD1 TRBV5-1 many TGCGCCAGCAGCAAGGGAGCCGGGACAGGGTTGGATGGCTACACCTTC CASSKGAGTGLDGYTF
TRBJ1-3 NA TRBV2 few TGTGCCAGCAGTGAAATCCCCCCTTATTCGAACACCATATATTTT CASSEIPPYSNTIYF
TRBJ1-3 NA TRBV5-1 few TGCGCCAGCAGCTTGGAGGGCAGGGGTGGAAACACCATATATTTT CASSLEGRGGNTIYF
TRBJ1-2 NA TRBV7-2 NA TGTGCCAGCAGCTTAGGTGCACAGGGCCTCAACTATGGCTACACCTTC CASSLGAQGLNYGYTF
TRBJ1-5 TRBD1 TRBV7-9 NA TGTGCCAGCAGCCCACCCGGGACAGACAATCAGCCCCAGCATTTT CASSPPGTDNQPQHF
TRBJ2-7 TRBD1 TRBV28 NA TGTGCCAGCAGCCAGACAGGGGCGTCCTACGAGCAGTACTTC CASSQTGASYEQYF
TRBJ2-5 TRBD2 TRBV6-5 once TGTGCCAGCATAAGCGGGGGGGAGACCCAGTACTTC CASISGGETQYF
TRBJ2-1 NA TRBV19 NA TGTGCCAGTAGTATCCAGAGGGTGGGGGGTGAGCAGTTCTTC CASSIQRVGGEQFF
TRBJ1-4 NA TRBV5-6 few TGTGCCAGCAGCTCTGGTCAGGGAGGGAGGTCTAATGAAAAACTGTTTTTT CASSSGQGGRSNEKLFF
TRBJ1-4 TRBD1 TRBV5-1 once TGCGCCAGCAGCTTCCGGACAGGTGGGGATGAAAAACTGTTTTTT CASSFRTGGDEKLFF
TRBJ2-1 TRBD1 TRBV15 NA TGTGCCACCAGCAGAGATCTCCCCGGGACAGGGGGCTTTGAGCAGTTCTTC CATSRDLPGTGGFEQFF
TRBJ2-3 NA TRBV6-2/TRBV6-3 NA TGTGCCAGCAGTTATCCGGCTACTCGTCGGTTGAGGGATACGCAGTATTTT CASSYPATRRLRDTQYF
TRBJ1-2 TRBD1 TRBV29-1 NA TGCAGCGCTGACAGGGGGCAGGGTGGCTACACCTTC CSADRGQGGYTF
TRBJ2-3 NA TRBV7-8 NA TGTGCCAGCAGCCTTTGGAGGGCGGGAAACACAGATACGCAGTATTTT CASSLWRAGNTDTQYF
TRBJ2-5 TRBD2 TRBV4-3 few TGCGCCAGCAGCCACGGACTAGCGGGGCAAGAGACCCAGTACTTC CASSHGLAGQETQYF
TRBJ2-1 NA TRBV4-1 NA TGCGCCAGCAGCACGGACACGGAGATGAGGGAGCAGTTCTTC CASSTDTEMREQFF
TRBJ2-1 TRBD2 TRBV4-1 NA TGCGCCAGCAGCCAAGCCGGGACTAGCTCCTACAATGAGCAGTTCTTC CASSQAGTSSYNEQFF
TRBJ2-1 TRBD1 TRBV10-3 NA TGTGCCATCAGTGAAGGGATTACAGGGGGCTATGAGCAGTTCTTC CAISEGITGGYEQFF
TRBJ2-2 NA TRBV7-9 NA TGTGCCAGCAGCTCCCAGGGTAGCACCGGGGAGCTGTTTTTT CASSSQGSTGELFF
TRBJ1-2 NA TRBV3-1/TRBV3-2 NA TGTGCCAGCAGTTCCAGGACTCTGGGGGGTGGCTACACCTTC CASSSRTLGGGYTF
TRBJ2-4 NA TRBV7-8 NA TGTGCCAGCAGCCAAGGGGGTACCCTAGCCAAAAACATTCAGTACTTC CASSQGGTLAKNIQYF
TRBJ1-2 TRBD1 TRBV6-5 once TGTGCCAGCACCAACAGCAGGACAGGAGTGAGTGGCTACACCTTC CASTNSRTGVSGYTF
TRBJ1-4 TRBD1 TRBV15 NA TGTGCCACCAGCAGAGGGGTGGTCAGGGGGAGAGCTAATGAAAAACTGTTTTTT CATSRGVVRGRANEKLFF
TRBJ2-4 TRBD1 TRBV5-8 NA TGTGCCAGCAGCCACAGACAGGGTAACATTCAGTACTTC CASSHRQGNIQYF
TRBJ1-4 NA TRBV3-1/TRBV3-2 NA TGTGCCAGCAGCCATTCCGGAAGGGGAAACGAAAAACTGTTTTTT CASSHSGRGNEKLFF
TRBJ2-7 TRBD2 TRBV5-1 NA TGCGCCAGCAGCTTGGTCGGGGGGGACGAGCAGTACTTC CASSLVGGDEQYF
TRBJ2-5 TRBD2 TRBV9 NA TGTGCCAGCAGCGCCCTGAGCGGGGGGGAGGAGACCCAGTACTTC CASSALSGGEETQYF
TRBJ2-1 NA TRBV20-1 NA TGCAGTGCTCCCCGCGCTAGCGCGGTCTTC CSAPRASAVF
TRBJ2-5 TRBD1 TRBV3-1/TRBV3-2 few TGTGCCAGCAGCCAAGATGGACAGGGGAGGAGGGCCCAGTACTTC CASSQDGQGRRAQYF